This T cell receptor beta chain was sequenced in a study of T cell clones after liver transplantation. The overall study: Apart from three HCV-positive recipients, transplants were for non-autoimmune, non-viral reasons.

In this sample, this clone turned up once. The V gene's germline CDR1 is MGHDK and CDR2 SYGVNS. V lost 3 bases to trimming and J lost 6 bases, with 20 bases between them. CDR3 length: 17 amino acids. Method: immunoSEQ multiplex PCR; TCRdb's copy keeps in-frame clones and lacks some. The sample lists about 51,000 clones, 65% to 80% seen once, with around 10% in the top ten. Material: CD4+ T cells from blood, obtained around 52 months after liver transplant. This TCR came from a human patient who received a liver transplant. The T cells may come from the graft donor. The chain uses TRBV25-1 and TRBJ1-4; D perhaps matches TRBD1 (5 bases). CDR3 sequence reads: CASSDHQGGLSHEKLFF. The CDR3 nucleotides read TGTGCCAGCAGTGATCACCAGGGAGGCCTTTCCCATGAAAAACTGTTTTTT. The whole variable domain, remainder taken from reference TRBV25-1 and TRBJ1-4, is EADIYQTPRYLVIGTGKKITLECSQTMGHDKMYWYQQDPGMELHLIHYSYGVNSTEKGDLSSESTVSRIRTEHFPLTLESARPSHTSQYLCASSDHQGGLSHEKLFFGSGTQLSVL.